This T cell receptor beta chain was sequenced during a study of T cells in Graves' hyperthyroidism and ophthalmopathy. Study summary: Sampling of peripheral blood happened at initial diagnosis, prior to any treatment. The study's findings and limits: Using 13 V-J features, a model discriminated ophthalmopathy from stable hyperthyroidism.

The hyperthyroidism was newly diagnosed and had lasted under 2 months; the patients were aged 18 to 65. Exclusion of a patient resulted from uncontrolled infection, other autoimmune disease, pregnancy or lactation. V dropped 2 bases and J dropped 8; count of bases not matched to a gene: 9. Germline CDR1 is SGDLS and CDR2 is YYNGEE. CDR3 length equals 15 residues. Amplified TCR beta CDR3 regions came from RNA transcripts. The study used the HTBI primer set for a first-round RT-PCR of the TCR CDR3. TCRdb used MiXCR to reprocess the multiplex PCR reads, holding one entry per CDR3 protein. Seen here are 730,000 or so distinct CDR3 sequences, over 15% observed once, and the top ten hold roughly 17%. In regard to this clonotype: Its specificity is unknown.

This chain links TRBV9 with TRBJ1-2; 10 nucleotides line up with TRBD1. Sequenced input: blood. This TCR was recovered from a woman in her forties or fifties with Graves' hyperthyroidism that later progressed to Graves' ophthalmopathy. The CDR3 DNA reads as TGTGCCAGCAGCGTGGGACAGGGGCCGCTTGGAGGCTACACCTTC. This encodes CASSVGQGPLGGYTF. The full variable domain, its missing parts supplied by reference TRBV9 and TRBJ1-2, is DSGVTQTPKHLITATGQRVTLRCSPRSGDLSVYWYQQSLDQGLQFLIQYYNGEERAKGNILERFSAQQFPDLHSELNLSSLELGDSALYFCASSVGQGPLGGYTFGSGTRLTVV.